This T cell receptor (beta chain) originates from a study of shared T cell receptors in the human thymus. Here immunoSEQ multiplex PCR was the method, and the copy in TCRdb shows in-frame clones only, minus some. Of hundreds of thousands of clones listed, about 87% are singletons. The ends were cut back, 7 bases at V and 2 bases at J, with 21 bases in the middle. CDR1 and CDR2 from the germline V gene are ENHRY and SYGVKD. This CDR3 comprises 17 residues. A single count supports this clone. Separately, the same data were catalogued under a study of human thymus T cells. That work states: Thymic resections from corrective heart surgery supplied the tissue. Thymic and blood repertoires appeared to carry a bias in their V and J gene usage.

The receptor's source is a boy in the first two years of life with a congenital heart defect. The specimen was thymocytes. The chain joins TRBV10-3 to TRBJ1-5, with unresolved D. The CDR3: CAITGSVRMYRNQPQHF. In nucleotides, the CDR3 is TGTGCCATCACCGGGAGCGTGCGAATGTACCGCAATCAGCCCCAGCATTTT.